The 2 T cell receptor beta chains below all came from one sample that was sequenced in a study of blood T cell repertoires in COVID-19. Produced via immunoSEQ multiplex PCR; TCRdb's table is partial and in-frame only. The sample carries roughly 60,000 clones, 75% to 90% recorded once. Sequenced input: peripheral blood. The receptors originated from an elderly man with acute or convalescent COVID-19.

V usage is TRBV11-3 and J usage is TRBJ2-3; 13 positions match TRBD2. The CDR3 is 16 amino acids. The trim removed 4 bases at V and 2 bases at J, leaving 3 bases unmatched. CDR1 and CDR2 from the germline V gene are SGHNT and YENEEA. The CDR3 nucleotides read TGTGCCAGCAGCTCACTAGCGGGGGGGAACACAGATACGCAGTATTTT. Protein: CASSSLAGGNTDTQYF. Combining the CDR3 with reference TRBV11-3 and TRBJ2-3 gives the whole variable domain EAGVVQSPRYKIIEKKQPVAFWCNPISGHNTLYWYLQNLGQGPELLIRYENEEAVDDSQLPKDRFSAERLKGVDSTLKIQPAELGDSAVYLCASSSLAGGNTDTQYFGPGTRLTVL.

CDR3 amino acids: CASSALDRGPQETQYF. CDR3 DNA sequence: TGTGCCAGCAGTGCCTTGGACAGAGGACCCCAAGAGACCCAGTACTTC. The chain combines TRBV2 with TRBJ2-5, with TRBD1 as a possible D gene (6 bases). CDR3 length: 16 amino acids. V was pared by 4 bases and J by 1 base, with 16 bases between. In germline, CDR1 is SNHLY, CDR2 FYNNEI.